These 2 T cell receptor beta chains share one sample of origin, sequenced in a study of T cells in Graves' hyperthyroidism and ophthalmopathy. From RNA transcripts, TCR beta CDR3 regions were amplified. The TCR CDR3 was amplified in a first-round RT-PCR using the HTBI primer set. Using its own MiXCR run on the multiplex PCR reads, TCRdb lists one record per CDR3 protein. The data contain some 530,000 distinct CDR3 sequences, approximately 22% of them seen just once; the ten biggest clones take up about half. Input material: blood. The origin of the receptors is a woman in her 70s with Graves' ophthalmopathy.

There are a few counts of this clonotype. The chain uses TRBV28 and TRBJ2-6; unclear D gene. Trimming cost V 7 bases and J 1 base, with 26 bases left between them. This CDR3 contains 20 residues. Germline V CDR1 and CDR2: MDHEN, SYDVKM. Here the CDR3 reads CASTSFPRRVGFSGANVLTF. Here the CDR3 DNA reads TGTGCCAGCACTTCCTTTCCGAGACGGGTGGGATTTTCTGGGGCCAACGTCCTGACTTTC.

This clonotype was seen more than once but under ten times. V is TRBV19 and J is TRBJ2-7, with TRBD2 identical over 8 bases. CDR3 length: 14 amino acids. Germline V gene data show CDR1 as LNHDA and CDR2 as SQIVND (reference sequence). The V and J ends lost 3 bases and 2 bases, in that order; junction bases with no gene match: 3. CDR3 protein: CASSIRRGAYEQYF. Written as DNA, the CDR3 is TGTGCCAGTAGTATCCGGCGGGGGGCCTACGAGCAGTACTTC.